This TCR beta chain was captured in a study of shared clonotypes between healthy human individuals. Across the whole study: Each donor had three CD4 naive, three CD4 memory, two CD8 naive and one CD8 memory plate. Study-wide findings and caveats: Naive CD4 clonotypes overlapped across a few donors at roughly 5%. Non-shared clonotypes had lower generation probabilities than clonotypes shared by all four sorted-subset donors.

The V end was cut by 5 bases, the J end by 8 bases, with 18 bases between. CDR1 LNHDA and CDR2 SQIVND come from the germline V gene (reference sequence). The CDR3 is 14 amino acids. Only in-frame clones appear in the TCRdb table, and some are missing; sequencing was by immunoSEQ multiplex PCR. The sample carries about 1.1 million clones, 78% recorded once. In regard to this clone: What it binds is unknown.

Splitting of CD4+ cells produced CD45RA+ naive and CD45RA-negative memory subsets. The clonotype comes from a man between 18 and 35 years old in good health. Some clones in this sample may be carry-over from other donors' samples. The J gene is TRBJ1-2, the V gene TRBV19; possible D gene TRBD1, 6 bases. The sequenced sample was memory CD4+ T cells from PBMCs. Indicated subset: CD45RA-negative fraction. CDR3 in DNA: TGTGCCAGTAGTCCCGAACAGGGATGGGACGGCTACACCTTC. Amino acid sequence: CASSPEQGWDGYTF.